This T cell receptor beta chain stems from a study of blood T cell repertoires in COVID-19. Overall study: T cells, B-cell-depleted T cells, or PBMCs provided the cDNA or gDNA that served as material.

TCRdb's table, derived via immunoSEQ multiplex PCR, lists solely in-frame clones and lacks some. The data contain roughly 120,000 clones, more than 75% of them singletons. Germline lookup yields CDR1 SNHLY and CDR2 FYNNEI. V lost 5 bases and J lost 10, with 15 bases in between. CDR3 length: 14 residues. The chain recombines TRBV2 with TRBJ1-6; tentative D call: TRBD1 (6 bases). Material for sequencing was peripheral blood. The TCR originated in a man aged 40-55 years with acute or convalescent COVID-19. Written as DNA, the CDR3 is TGTGCCAGCAGTCCACAGGGTAGAGAATCACCCCTCCACTTT. This codes for CASSPQGRESPLHF.